This record covers a single TCR beta chain. The data belong to a study of CD8 T cells in Susac syndrome. This CDR3 contains 14 residues. V dropped 0 bases and J dropped 5 bases, with 11 bases sitting between them. From germline, CDR1 is SGHRS and CDR2 YFSETQ. With random hexamers, reverse transcription was performed on about 0.45 to 1 ug of RNA. Amplification of TCR beta CDR3 across 54 Vbeta and 13 Jbeta was performed with immunoSEQ multiplex PCR. Each CDR3 protein is one row after TCRdb ran MiXCR on the immunoSEQ multiplex PCR reads. This table has 150,000 to 200,000 distinct CDR3 sequences, around 96% appearing once.

The rearrangement links TRBV5-1 to TRBJ1-2; D is unclear. Sample: CD4+ T cells from PBMCs. The sequence was obtained from a human donor in good health. CDR3 nucleotide sequence: TGCGCCAGCAGCTTGGAGGTTGGAGCTTATGGCTACACCTTC. The encoded protein is CASSLEVGAYGYTF.